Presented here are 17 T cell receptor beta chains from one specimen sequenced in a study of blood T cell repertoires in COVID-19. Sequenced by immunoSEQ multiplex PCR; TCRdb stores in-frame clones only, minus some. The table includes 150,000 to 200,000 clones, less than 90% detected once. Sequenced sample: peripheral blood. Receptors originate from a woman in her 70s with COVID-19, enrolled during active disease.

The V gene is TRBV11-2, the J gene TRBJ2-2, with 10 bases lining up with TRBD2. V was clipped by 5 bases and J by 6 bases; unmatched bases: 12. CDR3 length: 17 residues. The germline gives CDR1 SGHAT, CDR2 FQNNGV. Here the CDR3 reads CASSPTISGRQPGELFF. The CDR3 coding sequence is TGTGCCAGCAGCCCAACTATTAGCGGGAGGCAACCCGGGGAGCTGTTTTTT.

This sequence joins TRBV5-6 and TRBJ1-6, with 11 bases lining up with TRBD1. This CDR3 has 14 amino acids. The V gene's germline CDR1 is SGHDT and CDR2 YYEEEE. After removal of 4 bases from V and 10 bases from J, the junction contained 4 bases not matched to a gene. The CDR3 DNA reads TGTGCCAGCAGCCCCGGACAGGGGGCATCACCCCTCCACTTT. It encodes CASSPGQGASPLHF.

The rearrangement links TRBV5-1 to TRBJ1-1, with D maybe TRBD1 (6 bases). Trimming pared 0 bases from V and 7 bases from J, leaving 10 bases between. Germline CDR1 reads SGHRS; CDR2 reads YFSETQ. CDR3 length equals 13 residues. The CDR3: CASSLAGGLEAFF. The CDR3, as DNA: TGCGCCAGCAGCTTGGCGGGGGGGCTTGAAGCTTTCTTT.

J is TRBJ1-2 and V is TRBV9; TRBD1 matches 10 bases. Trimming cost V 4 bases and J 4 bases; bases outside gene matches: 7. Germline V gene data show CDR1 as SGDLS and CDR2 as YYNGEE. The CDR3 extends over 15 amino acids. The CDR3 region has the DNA TGTGCCAGCAGCCTCGGGACAGGGGCGGGCTATGGCTACACCTTC. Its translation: CASSLGTGAGYGYTF.

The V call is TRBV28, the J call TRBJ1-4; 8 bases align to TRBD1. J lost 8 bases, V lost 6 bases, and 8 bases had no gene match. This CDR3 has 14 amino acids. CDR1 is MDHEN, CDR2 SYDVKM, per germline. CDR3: CASRGQGPLEKLFF. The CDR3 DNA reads TGTGCCAGCAGAGGACAGGGTCCCTTGGAAAAACTGTTTTTT.

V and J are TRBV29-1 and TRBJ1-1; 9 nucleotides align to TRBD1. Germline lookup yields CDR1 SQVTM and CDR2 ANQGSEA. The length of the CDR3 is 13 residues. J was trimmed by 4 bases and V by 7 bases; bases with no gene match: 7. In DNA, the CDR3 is TGCAGCGGTACCGGGACAGGGCTCACTGAAGCTTTCTTT. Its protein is CSGTGTGLTEAFF. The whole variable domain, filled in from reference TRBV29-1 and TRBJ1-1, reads SAVISQKPSRDICQRGTSLTIQCQVDSQVTMMFWYRQQPGQSLTLIATANQGSEATYESGFVIDKFPISRPNLTFSTLTVSNMSPEDSSIYLCSGTGTGLTEAFFGQGTRLTVV.

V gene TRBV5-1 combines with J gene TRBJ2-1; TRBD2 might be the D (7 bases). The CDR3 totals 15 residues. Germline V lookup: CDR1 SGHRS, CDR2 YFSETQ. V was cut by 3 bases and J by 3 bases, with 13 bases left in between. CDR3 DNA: TGCGCCAGCAGCTACGGGGGGCGGAGCTACAATGAGCAGTTCTTC. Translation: CASSYGGRSYNEQFF.

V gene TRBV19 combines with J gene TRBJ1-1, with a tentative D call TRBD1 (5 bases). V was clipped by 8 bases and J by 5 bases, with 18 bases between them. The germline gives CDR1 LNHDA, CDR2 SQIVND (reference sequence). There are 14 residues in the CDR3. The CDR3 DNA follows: TGTGCCAGTGGGAAGGGTACAGGTTCAACTGAAGCTTTCTTT. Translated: CASGKGTGSTEAFF. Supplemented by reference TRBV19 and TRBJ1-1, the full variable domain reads DGGITQSPKYLFRKEGQNVTLSCEQNLNHDAMYWYRQDPGQGLRLIYYSQIVNDFQKGDIAEGYSVSREKKESFPLTVTSAQKNPTAFYLCASGKGTGSTEAFFGQGTRLTVV.

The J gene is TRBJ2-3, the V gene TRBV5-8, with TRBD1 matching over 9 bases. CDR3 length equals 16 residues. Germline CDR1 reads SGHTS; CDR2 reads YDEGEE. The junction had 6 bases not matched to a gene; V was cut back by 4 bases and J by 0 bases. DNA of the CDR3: TGTGCCAGCAGCCTCGACAGGGGGTCTAGCACAGATACGCAGTATTTT. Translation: CASSLDRGSSTDTQYF.

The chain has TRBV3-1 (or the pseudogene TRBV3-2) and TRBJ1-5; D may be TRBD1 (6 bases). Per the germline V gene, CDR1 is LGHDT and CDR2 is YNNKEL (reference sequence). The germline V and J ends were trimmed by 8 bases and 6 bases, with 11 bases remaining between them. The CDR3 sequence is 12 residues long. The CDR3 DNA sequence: TGTGCCAGCGGGGGGGCAGGTCAGCCCCAGCATTTT. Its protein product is CASGGAGQPQHF.

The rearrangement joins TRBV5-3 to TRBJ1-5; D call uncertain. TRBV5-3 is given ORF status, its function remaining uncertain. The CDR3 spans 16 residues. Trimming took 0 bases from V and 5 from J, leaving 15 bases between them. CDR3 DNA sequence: TGTGCCAGAAGCTTGGCCTTACAGCACGGCGATCAGCCCCAGCATTTT. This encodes CARSLALQHGDQPQHF.

The CDR3 reads CASSRKGTELNQPQHF. CDR3 nucleotides: TGTGCCAGCAGCCGCAAAGGGACAGAACTCAATCAGCCCCAGCATTTT. The rearrangement joins TRBV6-6 to TRBJ1-5, with 7 positions matching TRBD1. The V gene's germline CDR1 is MNHNY and CDR2 SVGAGI (reference sequence). The junction had 11 bases not matched to a gene; V was cut back by 6 bases and J by 3 bases. This CDR3 contains 16 residues.

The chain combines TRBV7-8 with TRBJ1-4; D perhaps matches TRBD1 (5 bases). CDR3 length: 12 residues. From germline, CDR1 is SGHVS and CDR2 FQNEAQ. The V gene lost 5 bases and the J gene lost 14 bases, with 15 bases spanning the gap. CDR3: CASSPGRVGLFF. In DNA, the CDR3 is TGTGCCAGCAGCCCAGGGAGGGTCGGGCTGTTTTTT.

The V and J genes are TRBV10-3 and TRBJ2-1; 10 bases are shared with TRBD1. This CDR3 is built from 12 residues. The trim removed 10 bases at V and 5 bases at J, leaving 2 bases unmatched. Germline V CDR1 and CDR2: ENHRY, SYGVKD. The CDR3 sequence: CATGQGDNEQFF. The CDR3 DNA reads TGTGCCACCGGACAGGGGGACAATGAGCAGTTCTTC.

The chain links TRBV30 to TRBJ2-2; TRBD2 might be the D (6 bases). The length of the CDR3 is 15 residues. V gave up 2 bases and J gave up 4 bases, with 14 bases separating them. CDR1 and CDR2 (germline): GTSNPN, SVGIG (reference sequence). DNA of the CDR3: TGTGCCTGGAGTCAGCGCCAGGGAGGCACCGGGGAGCTGTTTTTT. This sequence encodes CAWSQRQGGTGELFF. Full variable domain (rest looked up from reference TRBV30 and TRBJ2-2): SQTIHQWPATLVQPVGSPLSLECTVEGTSNPNLYWYRQAAGRGLQLLFYSVGIGQISSEVPQNLSASRPQDRQFILSSKKLLLSDSGFYLCAWSQRQGGTGELFFGEGSRLTVL.

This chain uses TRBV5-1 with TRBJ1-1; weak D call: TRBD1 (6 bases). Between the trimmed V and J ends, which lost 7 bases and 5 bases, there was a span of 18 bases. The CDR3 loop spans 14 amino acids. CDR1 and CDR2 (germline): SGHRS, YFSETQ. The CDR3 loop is CASQRGGLGTEAFF. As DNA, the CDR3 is TGCGCCAGCCAGAGGGGGGGCCTGGGGACTGAAGCTTTCTTT. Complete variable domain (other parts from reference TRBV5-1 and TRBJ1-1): KAGVTQTPRYLIKTRGQQVTLSCSPISGHRSVSWYQQTPGQGLQFLFEYFSETQRNKGNFPGRFSGRQFSNSRSEMNVSTLELGDSALYLCASQRGGLGTEAFFGQGTRLTVV.

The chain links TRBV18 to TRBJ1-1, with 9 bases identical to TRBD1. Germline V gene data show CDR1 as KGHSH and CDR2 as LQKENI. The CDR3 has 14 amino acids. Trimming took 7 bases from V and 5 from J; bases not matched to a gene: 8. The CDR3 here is CASYPDRGWTEAFF. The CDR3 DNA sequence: TGTGCCAGCTACCCGGACAGGGGTTGGACTGAAGCTTTCTTT.